The next 17 T cell receptor beta chains were all read from a single sample in a study of blood T cell repertoires in COVID-19. Clones were sequenced by immunoSEQ multiplex PCR, and TCRdb holds only the in-frame ones, with some missing. This sample has around 210,000 clones, with 84% found just once. Sequencing was carried out using peripheral blood. The receptors derive from an elderly woman with COVID-19, enrolled during active disease.

This clone occurred a few times. V gene TRBV2 combines with J gene TRBJ2-1; 9 positions match TRBD2. This CDR3 is built from 12 residues. Germline V gene sequence: CDR1 SNHLY, CDR2 FYNNEI. V lost 11 bases and J lost 9; bases outside the gene matches: 8. The CDR3 sequence is CAGAGGPPEQFF. The CDR3 region has the DNA TGTGCCGGAGCGGGGGGCCCTCCTGAGCAGTTCTTC.

A few counts support this clone. This chain connects TRBV19 to TRBJ1-5, with D uncertain. The CDR3 covers 15 residues. The V gene lost 4 bases and the J gene lost 3 bases, with 13 bases spanning the gap. Germline-derived CDR1 and CDR2 are LNHDA and SQIVND (reference sequence). CDR3 sequence reads: CASSSMKSVNQPQHF. CDR3 sequence (DNA): TGTGCCAGTAGTAGTATGAAGAGTGTCAATCAGCCCCAGCATTTT.

The V call is TRBV2, the J call TRBJ2-2; D remains unclear. Trimming removed 0 bases at V and 1 base at J, with 3 bases between. CDR1 is SNHLY and CDR2 is FYNNEI in the germline V gene. The CDR3 contains 14 residues. The CDR3 coding sequence is TGTGCCAGCAGTGAAGCGCGGAACACCGGGGAGCTGTTTTTT. It translates to CASSEARNTGELFF.

The rearrangement links TRBV10-3 to TRBJ1-2; TRBD1 matches 7 bases. CDR1 ENHRY and CDR2 SYGVKD come from the germline V gene. This CDR3 comprises 13 residues. Losses at the gene ends were 7 bases for V and 7 bases for J; bases not matched to a gene: 9. The CDR3 spells CAITGTGVGGYTF. CDR3 sequence (DNA): TGTGCCATCACCGGAACAGGGGTGGGTGGCTACACCTTC.

V is TRBV6-5 and J is TRBJ2-3; weak D call: TRBD2 (6 bases). In germline, CDR1 is MNHEY, CDR2 SVGAGI. Between the trimmed V and J ends, which lost 6 bases and 4 bases, there was a span of 14 bases. This CDR3 region has 14 residues. CDR3 coding DNA: TGTGCCAGCAGGTACAGGCTAGCGTCAGATACGCAGTATTTT. Translation: CASRYRLASDTQYF.

This clone was recorded only once. The rearrangement links TRBV5-1 to TRBJ1-1; 7 bases map to TRBD1. Germline V gene sequence: CDR1 SGHRS, CDR2 YFSETQ. The CDR3 extends over 13 amino acids. J was trimmed by 4 bases and V by 7 bases; bases with no gene match: 7. CDR3 sequence reads: CASLGGLTTEAFF. The CDR3, as DNA: TGCGCCAGCTTAGGGGGCCTAACCACTGAAGCTTTCTTT.

This clone was seen only a few times. V usage is TRBV3-1 (or the pseudogene TRBV3-2) and J usage is TRBJ1-2; D not certain. Per germline, CDR1 LGHDT and CDR2 YNNKEL (reference sequence). Trimming left V 7 bases short and J 8 bases short, with 17 bases between. This CDR3 has 13 amino acids. The CDR3 sequence is CASTHTGGSGYTF. CDR3 coding DNA: TGTGCCAGCACGCACACGGGAGGAAGCGGCTACACCTTC.

This clone has only a few counts. J is TRBJ2-7 and V is TRBV18; no definite D call. This CDR3 contains 12 residues. V dropped 2 bases and J dropped 3 bases, with 5 bases sitting between them. Germline CDR1 reads KGHSH; CDR2 reads LQKENI. The CDR3 bases are TGTGCCAGCTCACCATCGGTCTACGAGCAGTACTTC. It encodes CASSPSVYEQYF.

The genes are TRBV2 and TRBJ1-2; D is possibly TRBD1 (6 bases). The germline V and J ends were trimmed by 4 bases and 2 bases, with 14 bases remaining between them. CDR1 is SNHLY, CDR2 FYNNEI, per germline. The CDR3 consists of 15 residues. The DNA of the CDR3 is TGTGCCAGCAGTGGGTTGGTGGGGGCAAACTATGGCTACACCTTC. Amino acids: CASSGLVGANYGYTF. The whole variable domain, remainder taken from reference TRBV2 and TRBJ1-2, is EPEVTQTPSHQVTQMGQEVILRCVPISNHLYFYWYRQILGQKVEFLVSFYNNEISEKSEIFDDQFSVERPDGSNFTLKIRSTKLEDSAMYFCASSGLVGANYGYTFGSGTRLTVV.

This clone was seen a single time. V is TRBV3-1 (or the pseudogene TRBV3-2) and J is TRBJ2-5; TRBD2 is a possible D gene (7 bases). V was shortened by 7 bases and J by 5 bases, with 17 bases between the two germline ends. The CDR3 is made up of 14 amino acids. Germline assignment: CDR1 LGHDT and CDR2 YNNKEL (reference sequence). CDR3 residues: CASTPRGAEETQYF. The CDR3 nucleotides read TGTGCCAGCACCCCACGGGGGGCTGAGGAGACCCAGTACTTC.

In this sample, this clone turned up many times. The chain joins TRBV29-1 to TRBJ2-3; TRBD1 is a possible D gene (5 bases). From germline, CDR1 is SQVTM and CDR2 ANQGSEA. V was cut by 8 bases and J by 6 bases, with 21 bases left in between. This CDR3 comprises 14 residues. The CDR3, as DNA: TGCAGCTTATTGGACACCGGCGAGAGGGATACGCAGTATTTT. Residues: CSLLDTGERDTQYF.

DNA of the CDR3: TGTGCCACCAAACCTCAGAAGATGAATGAAAAACTGTTTTTT. Translating it yields CATKPQKMNEKLFF. The chain has TRBV19 and TRBJ1-4; D is undetermined. Germline assignment: CDR1 LNHDA and CDR2 SQIVND (reference sequence). The V and J ends lost 10 bases and 5 bases respectively, with 17 bases between them. CDR3 length: 14 residues.

J is TRBJ2-7 and V is TRBV21-1; TRBD2 is taken as the D call from the table, unchecked against the DNA. TRBV21-1 is a pseudogene segment. The CDR3 totals 17 residues. CDR3 sequence reads: CASSKGLRGVLSYEQYF. The CDR3 region has the DNA TGTGCCAGCAGCAAAGGTCTGCGGGGGGTCCTCTCCTACGAGCAGTACTTC.

The genes are TRBV5-1 and TRBJ1-1; 8 positions match TRBD1. Germline trimming cut 0 bases from V and 2 bases from J; bases unmatched to any gene: 6. Germline CDR1 is SGHRS and CDR2 is YFSETQ. The length of the CDR3 is 16 residues. The DNA of the CDR3 is TGCGCCAGCAGCTTGGATGGACAGGGCTCTAACACTGAAGCTTTCTTT. It yields the protein CASSLDGQGSNTEAFF. Combining the CDR3 with reference TRBV5-1 and TRBJ1-1 gives the whole variable domain KAGVTQTPRYLIKTRGQQVTLSCSPISGHRSVSWYQQTPGQGLQFLFEYFSETQRNKGNFPGRFSGRQFSNSRSEMNVSTLELGDSALYLCASSLDGQGSNTEAFFGQGTRLTVV.

The chain joins TRBV7-3 to TRBJ1-3; D may be TRBD1 (5 bases). This CDR3 contains 17 residues. Germline values: CDR1 SGHTA, CDR2 FQGTGA. The ends were cut back, 5 bases at V and 0 bases at J, with 17 bases in the middle. The CDR3 DNA follows: TGTGCCAGCAGCCCCTTCCCACCGACAGACTCTGGAAACACCATATATTTT. Its protein product is CASSPFPPTDSGNTIYF.

This clone was seen a handful of times. The V and J genes are TRBV11-2 and TRBJ1-1; possibly TRBD1 for D (5 bases). Germline V lookup: CDR1 SGHAT, CDR2 FQNNGV. CDR3 length: 15 residues. V lost 0 bases and J 6 bases, leaving 14 bases between the germline ends. CDR3 protein: CASSLDSGRESEAFF. CDR3 DNA sequence: TGTGCCAGCAGCTTAGATTCCGGCAGGGAATCTGAAGCTTTCTTT.

This chain links TRBV5-1 with TRBJ1-2; D perhaps matches TRBD1 (6 bases). The CDR3 has 14 amino acids. Deletions cut 3 bases from V and 5 bases from J, with 14 bases between. Per the germline V gene, CDR1 is SGHRS and CDR2 is YFSETQ. CDR3 in amino acids: CASSWQDRAYGYTF. In DNA, the CDR3 is TGCGCCAGCAGCTGGCAGGACAGAGCATATGGCTACACCTTC.